This passage covers 25 T cell receptor beta chains from one sample sequenced in a study of chemoradiotherapy in HPV16-positive cancers. Assay: immunoSEQ multiplex PCR; the TCRdb copy retains only in-frame clones and omits some. The sample records around 15,000 clones, 60% to 85% being singletons. Sampling was performed from a patient who underwent chemoradiotherapy. These receptor sequences come from a human donor with HPV-associated anogenital cancer.

This clone was counted a few times. The rearrangement links TRBV19 to TRBJ1-5, with D unresolved. Germline V gene sequence: CDR1 LNHDA, CDR2 SQIVND (reference sequence). Trimming removed 1 base from V and 5 bases from J, with 12 bases in between. The length of the CDR3 is 15 residues. CDR3 amino acids: CASSIGDISYQPQHF. In nucleotides, the CDR3 is TGTGCCAGTAGTATAGGTGACATCTCCTATCAGCCCCAGCATTTT. The full variable domain, with the rest looked up from reference TRBV19 and TRBJ1-5, is DGGITQSPKYLFRKEGQNVTLSCEQNLNHDAMYWYRQDPGQGLRLIYYSQIVNDFQKGDIAEGYSVSREKKESFPLTVTSAQKNPTAFYLCASSIGDISYQPQHFGDGTRLSIL.

The chain links TRBV11-3 to TRBJ2-5; 10 bases fit TRBD2. CDR1 is SGHNT and CDR2 is YENEEA in the germline V gene. V shed 0 bases and J 1 base; nucleotides not matched to a gene: 5. This CDR3 has 17 residues. The CDR3 DNA follows: TGTGCCAGCAGCTTAGACGTGAGGACTAGCGGCCAAGAGACCCAGTACTTC. This translates into CASSLDVRTSGQETQYF.

This clone was picked up a small number of times. This sequence joins TRBV7-8 and TRBJ1-6; D perhaps matches TRBD1 (5 bases). Germline CDR1 reads SGHVS; CDR2 reads FQNEAQ. V lost 6 bases and J lost 10, with 16 bases in between. This CDR3 spans 14 amino acids. The CDR3 reads CASRRGRVGSPLHF. Here the CDR3 DNA reads TGTGCCAGCAGAAGGGGCAGGGTAGGATCACCCCTCCACTTT.

This chain joins TRBV11-3 and TRBJ1-5, with D unclear. Trimming pared 4 bases from V and 0 bases from J, leaving 4 bases between. This CDR3 has 13 amino acids. Germline CDR1 reads SGHNT; CDR2 reads YENEEA. The CDR3 region is CASSYLSNQPQHF. CDR3 in DNA: TGTGCCAGCAGCTACCTTAGCAATCAGCCCCAGCATTTT. The entire variable domain, with the rest obtained from reference TRBV11-3 and TRBJ1-5, is as follows: EAGVVQSPRYKIIEKKQPVAFWCNPISGHNTLYWYLQNLGQGPELLIRYENEEAVDDSQLPKDRFSAERLKGVDSTLKIQPAELGDSAVYLCASSYLSNQPQHFGDGTRLSIL.

This clone appeared once. This CDR3 reads CASSSAAQETQYF. CDR3 bases: TGTGCCAGTAGTTCGGCGGCTCAAGAGACCCAGTACTTC. The V call is TRBV19, the J call TRBJ2-5; D gene ambiguous. This CDR3 region has 13 residues. Between the trimmed V and J ends, which lost 5 bases and 2 bases, there was a span of 9 bases. Germline V gene lookup returns CDR1 LNHDA and CDR2 SQIVND (reference sequence).

The chain joins TRBV4-2 to TRBJ2-5; 15 bases align to TRBD2. This CDR3 is 21 amino acids long. Germline-derived CDR1 and CDR2 are LGHNA and YNFKEQ. The ends lost 0 bases at V and 4 bases at J; junction bases unmatched: 15. CDR3 DNA: TGTGCCAGCAGCCAAGACGTTCCCCCGGGACTAGCGGGGGGATTGGTAGAGACCCAGTACTTC. Its translation is CASSQDVPPGLAGGLVETQYF.

The V and J genes are TRBV4-3 and TRBJ2-2; maybe TRBD2 (5 bases). Looked up from germline, CDR1 is LGHNA and CDR2 is YSLEER. This CDR3 spans 21 amino acids. The V gene lost 0 bases and the J gene lost 1 base, with 24 bases spanning the gap. The CDR3 coding sequence is TGCGCCAGCAGCCAAGATGAGCTTAGTCTAGCCCTGAATATGAACACCGGGGAGCTGTTTTTT. Protein: CASSQDELSLALNMNTGELFF.

This clone has a single count. The chain carries TRBV9 and TRBJ1-2; 9 positions agree with TRBD1. V was clipped by 3 bases and J by 7 bases; unmatched bases: 10. Germline lookup yields CDR1 SGDLS and CDR2 YYNGEE. The CDR3 contains 15 residues. CDR3 sequence reads: CASSAAGTGSFGYTF. The CDR3 region has the DNA TGTGCCAGCAGCGCAGCCGGGACAGGGAGTTTTGGCTACACCTTC.

This chain connects TRBV28 to TRBJ1-1; D call uncertain. This CDR3 region has 11 residues. In germline, CDR1 is MDHEN, CDR2 SYDVKM. The V gene lost 7 bases and the J gene lost 3 bases, with 6 bases spanning the gap. In DNA, the CDR3 is TGTGCCAGCAATGGGGACACTGAAGCTTTCTTT. Translating gives CASNGDTEAFF.

This sequence joins TRBV4-1 and TRBJ1-4; TRBD1 is a possible D gene (5 bases). CDR1 and CDR2 from the germline V gene are MGHRA and YSYEKL. The V end was cut by 0 bases, the J end by 14 bases, with 10 bases between. The CDR3 is made up of 12 amino acids. The CDR3 sequence is CASSQDGARLFF. CDR3 DNA: TGCGCCAGCAGCCAAGATGGGGCCAGGCTGTTTTTT.

V usage is TRBV19 and J usage is TRBJ1-2, with TRBD1 matching over 7 bases. Germline loops: CDR1 LNHDA, CDR2 SQIVND (reference sequence). With V trimmed by 4 bases and J by 0 bases, 5 bases remained unmatched. The CDR3 runs 15 residues. CDR3 DNA sequence: TGTGCCAGTAGTACCGGGGACAGTCCTAACTATGGCTACACCTTC. This encodes CASSTGDSPNYGYTF.

The rearrangement joins TRBV9 to TRBJ1-2; maybe TRBD1 (6 bases). The CDR3 length is 16 residues. The V gene lost 1 base and the J gene lost 8 bases, with 21 bases spanning the gap. Looked up from germline, CDR1 is SGDLS and CDR2 is YYNGEE. The CDR3 nucleotides read TGTGCCAGCAGCGTAAGCCCTGGCGGGGGCGGCGGAGGCTACACCTTC. This sequence encodes CASSVSPGGGGGGYTF.

CDR3 DNA: TGTGCCTGGATTCGGGGGACCTATGGCTACACCTTC. Translation gives CAWIRGTYGYTF. The chain uses TRBV30 and TRBJ1-2; perhaps TRBD1 as D (5 bases). CDR3 length: 12 amino acids. The germline V and J ends were trimmed by 4 bases and 4 bases, with 10 bases remaining between them. Germline loops: CDR1 GTSNPN, CDR2 SVGIG (reference sequence).

The V gene is TRBV13, the J gene TRBJ1-2; tentatively, D is TRBD1 (5 bases). The CDR3 runs to 13 residues. Germline V gives CDR1 PRHDT, CDR2 FYEKMQ (reference sequence). With 4 bases removed from V and 4 bases from J, the gap between germline ends came to 10 bases. The CDR3 sequence: CASSSGRFYGYTF. The CDR3 nucleotides read TGTGCCAGCAGCTCGGGACGGTTCTATGGCTACACCTTC.

The chain links TRBV29-1 to TRBJ1-2, with 7 positions matching TRBD1. The CDR3 extends over 13 amino acids. CDR1 and CDR2 from the germline V gene are SQVTM and ANQGSEA. Trimming at V came to 3 bases and at J to 8 bases, leaving 9 bases not matched to a gene. In nucleotides, the CDR3 is TGCAGCGTTGAGGGTACCAGGGGGAAAGGCTACACCTTC. This encodes CSVEGTRGKGYTF.

The chain has TRBV18 and TRBJ2-5; D is perhaps TRBD2 (6 bases). Germline CDR1 is KGHSH and CDR2 is LQKENI. The CDR3 consists of 15 residues. Trimming pared 6 bases from V and 5 bases from J, leaving 19 bases between. CDR3 loop: CASSPEAGTLETQYF. The CDR3 nucleotides are TGTGCCAGCTCCCCAGAGGCGGGGACCCTCGAGACCCAGTACTTC.

This clone appeared a few times. V is TRBV2 and J is TRBJ1-5; 10 nucleotides agree with TRBD1. The CDR3 runs 14 residues. Germline V gives CDR1 SNHLY, CDR2 FYNNEI. J lost 5 bases, V lost 5 bases, and 3 bases had no gene match. CDR3 DNA sequence: TGTGCCAGCAGTCGGACAGGGGGATATCAGCCCCAGCATTTT. Translating it yields CASSRTGGYQPQHF.

The chain combines TRBV18 with TRBJ2-7, with D maybe TRBD2 (5 bases). Germline V gives CDR1 KGHSH, CDR2 LQKENI. The germline V and J ends were trimmed by 6 bases and 3 bases, with 15 bases remaining between them. This CDR3 is built from 14 residues. CDR3 amino acids: CASSRRDPGYEQYF. CDR3 sequence (DNA): TGTGCCAGCTCTCGCCGGGATCCCGGCTACGAGCAGTACTTC.

The V gene is TRBV18, the J gene TRBJ1-1, with D possibly TRBD1 on 6 matching bases. V was shortened by 2 bases and J by 6 bases, with 13 bases between the two germline ends. From germline, CDR1 is KGHSH and CDR2 LQKENI. This CDR3 has 14 residues. The chain's CDR3 is CASSPAQGIPEAFF. CDR3 nucleotides: TGTGCCAGCTCACCAGCACAGGGTATCCCTGAAGCTTTCTTT.

The chain recombines TRBV10-2 with TRBJ1-4, with D hard to call. The germline gives CDR1 WSHSY, CDR2 SAAADI. V dropped 0 bases and J dropped 8 bases, with 13 bases sitting between them. CDR3 length: 15 amino acids. CDR3 in amino acids: CASSESIPGREKLFF. In DNA, the CDR3 is TGCGCCAGCAGTGAGTCGATACCGGGCCGCGAAAAACTGTTTTTT.

The gene calls are TRBV9 and TRBJ2-1, with D possibly matching TRBD2 (7 bases). The ends were cut back, 0 bases at V and 12 bases at J, with 19 bases in the middle. CDR3 length: 15 residues. The germline gives CDR1 SGDLS, CDR2 YYNGEE. The CDR3 protein is CASSVEGGGNSVQFF. CDR3 nucleotides: TGTGCCAGCAGCGTAGAAGGGGGGGGGAATTCAGTGCAGTTCTTC.

This sequence joins TRBV7-6 and TRBJ2-2, with 10 bases identical to TRBD2. CDR1 is SGHVS, CDR2 FNYEAQ, per germline. J lost 5 bases, V lost 1 base, and 10 bases had no gene match. This CDR3 has 18 residues. As DNA, the CDR3 is TGTGCCAGCAGCTTAGGCCCAGCGGGGGGGCCGGAGACCGGGGAGCTGTTTTTT. Amino acids: CASSLGPAGGPETGELFF.

This clone occurred a few times. The chain couples TRBV7-3 to TRBJ2-2; the D is unclear. The germline V gene encodes CDR1 SGHTA and CDR2 FQGTGA. V gave up 1 base and J gave up 4 bases, with 7 bases separating them. This CDR3 contains 14 residues. For the CDR3, the DNA is TGTGCCAGCAGCTTAAGGGCAAGCACCGGGGAGCTGTTTTTT. Protein: CASSLRASTGELFF.

The sample holds a few counts of this clone. The genes are TRBV9 and TRBJ1-1; D ambiguous. This CDR3 contains 15 residues. Germline CDR1 and CDR2: SGDLS and YYNGEE. V was trimmed by 3 bases and J by 5 bases, leaving 17 bases between them. This CDR3 is CASSAGGMKGTEAFF. CDR3 sequence (DNA): TGTGCCAGCAGCGCGGGAGGTATGAAGGGAACTGAAGCTTTCTTT.

This clone turned up a few times. V usage is TRBV2 and J usage is TRBJ1-1; D remains unclear. V lost 4 bases, J lost 1 base, and 7 bases lay in between. CDR3 length: 13 residues. Germline V lookup: CDR1 SNHLY, CDR2 FYNNEI. The CDR3 DNA sequence: TGTGCCAGCAGTGCGGCCGAGAACACTGAAGCTTTCTTT. Amino acids: CASSAAENTEAFF.